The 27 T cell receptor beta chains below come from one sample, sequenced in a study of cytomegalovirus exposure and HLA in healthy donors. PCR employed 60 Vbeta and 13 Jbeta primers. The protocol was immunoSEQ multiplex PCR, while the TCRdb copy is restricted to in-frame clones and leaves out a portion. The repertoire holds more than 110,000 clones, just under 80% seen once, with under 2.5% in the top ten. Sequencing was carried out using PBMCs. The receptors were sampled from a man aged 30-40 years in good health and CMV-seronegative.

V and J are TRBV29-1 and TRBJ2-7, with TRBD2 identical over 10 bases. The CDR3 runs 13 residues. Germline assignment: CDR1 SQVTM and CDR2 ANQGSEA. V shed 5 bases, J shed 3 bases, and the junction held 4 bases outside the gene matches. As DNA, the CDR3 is TGCAGCGTTCGGACTAGCGGATACTACGAGCAGTACTTC. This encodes CSVRTSGYYEQYF.

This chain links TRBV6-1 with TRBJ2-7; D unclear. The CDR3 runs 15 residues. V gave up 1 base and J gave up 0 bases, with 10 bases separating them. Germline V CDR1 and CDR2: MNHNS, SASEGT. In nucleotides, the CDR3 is TGTGCCAGCAGTGAAGTTACAGATAGCTCCTACGAGCAGTACTTC. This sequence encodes CASSEVTDSSYEQYF.

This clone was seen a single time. The CDR3 DNA reads TGTGCCAGCAGTTACCCGGGACAGAATTACAATGAGCAGTTCTTC. Its translation is CASSYPGQNYNEQFF. This sequence joins TRBV6-5 and TRBJ2-1; 7 nucleotides line up with TRBD1. Germline V gene lookup returns CDR1 MNHEY and CDR2 SVGAGI. J was trimmed by 4 bases and V by 2 bases; bases with no gene match: 5. The length of the CDR3 is 15 residues.

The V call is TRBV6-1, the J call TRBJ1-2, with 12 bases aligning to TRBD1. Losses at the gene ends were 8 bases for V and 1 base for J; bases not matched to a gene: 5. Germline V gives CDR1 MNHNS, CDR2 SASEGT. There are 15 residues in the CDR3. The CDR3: CASRDRGPSNYGYTF. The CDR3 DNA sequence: TGTGCCAGCCGGGACAGGGGGCCTAGTAACTATGGCTACACCTTC.

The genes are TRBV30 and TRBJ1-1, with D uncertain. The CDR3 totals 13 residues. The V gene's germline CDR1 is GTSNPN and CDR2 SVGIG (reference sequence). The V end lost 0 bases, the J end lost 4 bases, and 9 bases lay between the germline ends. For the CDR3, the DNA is TGTGCCTGGAGTGTCCGGGGAGGCACTGAAGCTTTCTTT. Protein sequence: CAWSVRGGTEAFF.

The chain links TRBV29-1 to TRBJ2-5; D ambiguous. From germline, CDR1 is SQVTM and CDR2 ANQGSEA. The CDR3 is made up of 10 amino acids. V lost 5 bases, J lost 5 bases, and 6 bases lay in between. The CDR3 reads CSVSGETQYF. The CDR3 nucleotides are TGCAGCGTTTCGGGTGAGACCCAGTACTTC.

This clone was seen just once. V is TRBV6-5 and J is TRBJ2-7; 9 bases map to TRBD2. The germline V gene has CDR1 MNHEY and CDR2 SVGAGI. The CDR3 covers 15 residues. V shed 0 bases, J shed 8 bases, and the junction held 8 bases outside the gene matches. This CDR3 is CASSYSGLAGLQQYF. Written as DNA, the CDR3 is TGTGCCAGCAGTTACTCGGGTCTAGCGGGATTACAGCAGTACTTC.

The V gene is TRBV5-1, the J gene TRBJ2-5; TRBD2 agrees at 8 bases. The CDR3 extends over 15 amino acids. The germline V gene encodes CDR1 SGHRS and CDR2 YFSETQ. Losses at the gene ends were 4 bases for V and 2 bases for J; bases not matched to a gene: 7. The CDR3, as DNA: TGCGCCAGCAGCCCCACTAGCGGAGTACAAGAGACCCAGTACTTC. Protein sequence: CASSPTSGVQETQYF.

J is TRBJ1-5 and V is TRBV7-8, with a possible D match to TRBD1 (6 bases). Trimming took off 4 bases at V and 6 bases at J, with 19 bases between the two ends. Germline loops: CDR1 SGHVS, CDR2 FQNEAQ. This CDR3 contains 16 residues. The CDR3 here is CASSSPGHTTVQPQHF. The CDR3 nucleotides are TGTGCCAGCAGCTCCCCGGGACACACCACCGTTCAGCCCCAGCATTTT.

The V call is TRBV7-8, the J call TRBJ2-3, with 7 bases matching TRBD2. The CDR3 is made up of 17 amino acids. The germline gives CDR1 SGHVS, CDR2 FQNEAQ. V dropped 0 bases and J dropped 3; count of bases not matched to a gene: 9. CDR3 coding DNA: TGTGCCAGCAGCTTAGCGGGTGTAGGACTAGTGACAGATACGCAGTATTTT. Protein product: CASSLAGVGLVTDTQYF.

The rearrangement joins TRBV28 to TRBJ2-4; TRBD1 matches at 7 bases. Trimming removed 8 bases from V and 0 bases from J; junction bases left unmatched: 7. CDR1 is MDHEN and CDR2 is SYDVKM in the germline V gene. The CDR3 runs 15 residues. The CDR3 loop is CASSRTGLAKNIQYF. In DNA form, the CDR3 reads TGTGCCAGCTCCCGGACAGGCCTAGCCAAAAACATTCAGTACTTC.

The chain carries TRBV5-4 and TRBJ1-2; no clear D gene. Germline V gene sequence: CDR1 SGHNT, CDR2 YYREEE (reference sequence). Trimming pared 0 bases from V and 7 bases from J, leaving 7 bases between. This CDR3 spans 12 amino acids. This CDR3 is CASSLEGGGYTF. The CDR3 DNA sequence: TGTGCCAGCAGCTTGGAAGGAGGTGGCTACACCTTC.

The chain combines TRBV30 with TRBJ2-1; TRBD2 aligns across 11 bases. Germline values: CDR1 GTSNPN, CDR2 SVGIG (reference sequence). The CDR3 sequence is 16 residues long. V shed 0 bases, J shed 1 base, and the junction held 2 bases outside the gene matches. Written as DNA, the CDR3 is TGTGCCTGGAGTGTAGGACTAGCGGGTTCCTACAATGAGCAGTTCTTC. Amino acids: CAWSVGLAGSYNEQFF.

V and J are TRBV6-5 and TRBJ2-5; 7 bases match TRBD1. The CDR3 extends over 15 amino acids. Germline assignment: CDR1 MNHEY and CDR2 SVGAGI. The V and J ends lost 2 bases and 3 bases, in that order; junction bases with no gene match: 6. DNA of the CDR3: TGTGCCAGCAGTTACACCGGACAGGCCAAAGAGACCCAGTACTTC. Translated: CASSYTGQAKETQYF.

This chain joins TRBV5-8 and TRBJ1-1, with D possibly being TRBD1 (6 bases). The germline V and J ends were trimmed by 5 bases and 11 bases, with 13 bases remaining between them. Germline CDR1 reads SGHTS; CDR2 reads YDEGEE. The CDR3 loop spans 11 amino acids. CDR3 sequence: CASSPGVVAFF. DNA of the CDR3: TGTGCCAGCAGTCCAGGGGTAGTCGCTTTCTTT.

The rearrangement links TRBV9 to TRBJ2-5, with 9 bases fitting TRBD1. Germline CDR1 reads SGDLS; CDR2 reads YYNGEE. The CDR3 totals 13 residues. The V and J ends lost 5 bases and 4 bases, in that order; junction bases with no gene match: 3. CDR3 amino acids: CASSGQGRETQYF. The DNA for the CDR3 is TGTGCCAGCAGTGGACAGGGGCGAGAGACCCAGTACTTC.

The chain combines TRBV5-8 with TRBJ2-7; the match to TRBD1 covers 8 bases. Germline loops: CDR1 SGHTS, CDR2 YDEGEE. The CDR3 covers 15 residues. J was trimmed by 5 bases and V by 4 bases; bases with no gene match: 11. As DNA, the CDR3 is TGTGCCAGCAGCACGTTCCAGGGGGCGCGGGACGAGCAGTACTTC. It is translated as CASSTFQGARDEQYF.

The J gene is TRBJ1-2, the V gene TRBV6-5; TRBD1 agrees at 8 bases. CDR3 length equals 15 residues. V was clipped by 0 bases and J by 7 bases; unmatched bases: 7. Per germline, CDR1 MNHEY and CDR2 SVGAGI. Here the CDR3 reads CASSYSGQGARGYTF. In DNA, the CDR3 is TGTGCCAGCAGTTACTCGGGGCAGGGGGCTCGTGGCTACACCTTC.

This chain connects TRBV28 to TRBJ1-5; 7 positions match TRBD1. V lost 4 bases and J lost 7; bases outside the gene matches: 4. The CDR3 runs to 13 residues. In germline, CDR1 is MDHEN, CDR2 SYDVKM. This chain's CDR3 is CASSSQGGQPQHF. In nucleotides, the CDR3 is TGTGCCAGCAGTTCCCAGGGGGGACAGCCCCAGCATTTT.

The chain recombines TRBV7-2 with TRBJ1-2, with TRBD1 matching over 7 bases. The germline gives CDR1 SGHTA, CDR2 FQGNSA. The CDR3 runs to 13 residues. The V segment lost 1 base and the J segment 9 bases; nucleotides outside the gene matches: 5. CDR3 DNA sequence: TGTGCCAGCAGCTTAGTGAGACAGGGAAGCTACACCTTC. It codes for CASSLVRQGSYTF.

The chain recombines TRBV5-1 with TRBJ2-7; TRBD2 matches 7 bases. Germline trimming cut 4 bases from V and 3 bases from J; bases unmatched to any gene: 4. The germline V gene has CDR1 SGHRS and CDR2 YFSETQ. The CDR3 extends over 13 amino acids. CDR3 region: CASSGGLVYEQYF. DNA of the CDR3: TGCGCCAGCAGCGGCGGACTAGTCTACGAGCAGTACTTC. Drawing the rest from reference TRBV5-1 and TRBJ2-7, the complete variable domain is KAGVTQTPRYLIKTRGQQVTLSCSPISGHRSVSWYQQTPGQGLQFLFEYFSETQRNKGNFPGRFSGRQFSNSRSEMNVSTLELGDSALYLCASSGGLVYEQYFGPGTRLTVT.

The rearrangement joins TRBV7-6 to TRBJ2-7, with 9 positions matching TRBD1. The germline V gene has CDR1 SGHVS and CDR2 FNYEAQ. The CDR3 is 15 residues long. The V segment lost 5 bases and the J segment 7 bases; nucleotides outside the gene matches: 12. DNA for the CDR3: TGTGCCAGCAGCGCAACCGGGACAGGGCGGGGAGAGCAGTACTTC. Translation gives CASSATGTGRGEQYF.

CDR3: CASSSGTGGIYEQYF. For the CDR3, the DNA is TGCGCCAGCAGCTCCGGGACAGGGGGAATTTACGAGCAGTACTTC. This rearrangement joins TRBV5-1 to TRBJ2-7; 11 nucleotides align to TRBD1. The CDR3 loop spans 15 amino acids. Germline trimming cut 3 bases from V and 4 bases from J; bases unmatched to any gene: 6. CDR1 is SGHRS, CDR2 YFSETQ, per germline.

CDR3 residues: CSPSGESTDTQYF. The CDR3 DNA sequence: TGCAGTCCCTCAGGGGAATCCACAGATACGCAGTATTTT. The chain has TRBV29-1 and TRBJ2-3; D might be TRBD1 (6 bases). Germline V gene sequence: CDR1 SQVTM, CDR2 ANQGSEA. The CDR3 covers 13 residues.

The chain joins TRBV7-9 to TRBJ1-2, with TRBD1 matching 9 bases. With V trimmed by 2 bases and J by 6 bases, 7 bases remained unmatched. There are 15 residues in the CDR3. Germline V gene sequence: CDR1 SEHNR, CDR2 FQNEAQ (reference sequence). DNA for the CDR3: TGTGCCAGCAGCTTACCCGGACAGGGGTCTAATGGCTACACCTTC. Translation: CASSLPGQGSNGYTF.

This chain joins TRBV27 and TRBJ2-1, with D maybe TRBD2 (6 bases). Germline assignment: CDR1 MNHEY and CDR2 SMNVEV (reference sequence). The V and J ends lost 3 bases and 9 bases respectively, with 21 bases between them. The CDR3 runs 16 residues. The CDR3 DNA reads TGTGCCAGCAGTTTTATCGGTAGCGGCAACTCGGGTGAGCAGTTCTTC. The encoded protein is CASSFIGSGNSGEQFF.

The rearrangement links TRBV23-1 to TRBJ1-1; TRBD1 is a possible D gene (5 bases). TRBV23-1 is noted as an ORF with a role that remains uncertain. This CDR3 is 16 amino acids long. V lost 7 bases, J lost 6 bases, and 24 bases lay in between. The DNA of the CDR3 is TGCGCCAGCACCCTGGAGGGACCTCGAGTGAGGGCTGAAGCTTTCTTT. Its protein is CASTLEGPRVRAEAFF.